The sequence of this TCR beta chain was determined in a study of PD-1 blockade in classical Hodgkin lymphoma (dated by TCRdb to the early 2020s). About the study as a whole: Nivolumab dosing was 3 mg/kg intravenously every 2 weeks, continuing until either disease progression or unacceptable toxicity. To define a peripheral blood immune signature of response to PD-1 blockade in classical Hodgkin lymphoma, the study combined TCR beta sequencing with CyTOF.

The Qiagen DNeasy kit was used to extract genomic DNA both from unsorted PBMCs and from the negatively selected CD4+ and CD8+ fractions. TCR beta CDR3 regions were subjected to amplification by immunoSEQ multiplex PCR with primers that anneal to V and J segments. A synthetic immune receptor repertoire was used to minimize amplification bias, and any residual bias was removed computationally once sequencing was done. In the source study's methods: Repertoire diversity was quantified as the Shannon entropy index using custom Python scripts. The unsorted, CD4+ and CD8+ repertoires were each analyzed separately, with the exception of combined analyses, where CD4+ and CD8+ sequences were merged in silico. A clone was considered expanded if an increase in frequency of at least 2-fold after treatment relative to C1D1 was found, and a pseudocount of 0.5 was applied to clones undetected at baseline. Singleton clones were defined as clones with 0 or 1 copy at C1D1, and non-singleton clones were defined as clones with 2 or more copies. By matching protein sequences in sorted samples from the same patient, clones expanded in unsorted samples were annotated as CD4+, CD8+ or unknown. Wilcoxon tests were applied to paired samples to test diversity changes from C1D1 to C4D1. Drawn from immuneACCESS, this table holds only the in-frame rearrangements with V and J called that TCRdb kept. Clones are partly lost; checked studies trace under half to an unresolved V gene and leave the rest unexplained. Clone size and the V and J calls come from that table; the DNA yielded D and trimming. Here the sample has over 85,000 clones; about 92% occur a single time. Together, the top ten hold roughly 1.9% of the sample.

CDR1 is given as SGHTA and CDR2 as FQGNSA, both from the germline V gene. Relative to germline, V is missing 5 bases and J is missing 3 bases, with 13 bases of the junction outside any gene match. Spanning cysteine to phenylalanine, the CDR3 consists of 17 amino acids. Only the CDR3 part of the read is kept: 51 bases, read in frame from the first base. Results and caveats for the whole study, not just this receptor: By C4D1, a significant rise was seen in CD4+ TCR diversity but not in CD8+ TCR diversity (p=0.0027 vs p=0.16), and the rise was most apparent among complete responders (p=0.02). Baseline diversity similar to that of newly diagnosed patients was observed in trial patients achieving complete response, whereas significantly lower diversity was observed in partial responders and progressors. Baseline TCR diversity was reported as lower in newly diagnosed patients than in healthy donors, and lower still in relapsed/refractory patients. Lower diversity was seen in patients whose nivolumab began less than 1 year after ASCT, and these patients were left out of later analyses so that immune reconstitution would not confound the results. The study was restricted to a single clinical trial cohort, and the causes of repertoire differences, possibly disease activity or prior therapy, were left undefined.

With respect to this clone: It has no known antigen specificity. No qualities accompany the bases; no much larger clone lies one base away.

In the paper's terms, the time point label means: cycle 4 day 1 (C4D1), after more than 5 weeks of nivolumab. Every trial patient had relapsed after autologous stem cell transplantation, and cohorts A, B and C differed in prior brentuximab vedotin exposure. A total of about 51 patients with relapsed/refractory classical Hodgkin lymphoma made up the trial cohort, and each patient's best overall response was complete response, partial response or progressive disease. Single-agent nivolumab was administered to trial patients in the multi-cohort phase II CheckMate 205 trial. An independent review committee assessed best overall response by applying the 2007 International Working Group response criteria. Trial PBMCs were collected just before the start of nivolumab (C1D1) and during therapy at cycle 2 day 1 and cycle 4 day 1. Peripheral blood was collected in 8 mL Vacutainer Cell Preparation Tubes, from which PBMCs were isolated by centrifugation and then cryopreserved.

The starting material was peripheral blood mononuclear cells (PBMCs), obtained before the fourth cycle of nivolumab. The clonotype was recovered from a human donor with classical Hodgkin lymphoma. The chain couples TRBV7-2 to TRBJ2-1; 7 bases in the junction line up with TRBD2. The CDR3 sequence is CASSRYLGSSGYNEQFF. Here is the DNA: TGTGCCAGCAGCCGCTATCTTGGGTCTAGCGGCTACAATGAGCAGTTCTTC.